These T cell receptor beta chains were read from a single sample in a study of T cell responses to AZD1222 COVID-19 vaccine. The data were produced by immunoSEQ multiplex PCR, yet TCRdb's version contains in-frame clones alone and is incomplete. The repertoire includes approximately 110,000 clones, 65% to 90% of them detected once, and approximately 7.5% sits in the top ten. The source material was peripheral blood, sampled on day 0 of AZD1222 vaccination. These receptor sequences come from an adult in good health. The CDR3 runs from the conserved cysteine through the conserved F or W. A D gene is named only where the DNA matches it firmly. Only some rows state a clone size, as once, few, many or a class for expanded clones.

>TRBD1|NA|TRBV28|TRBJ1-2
CASRRPGQDGNYGYTF
TGTGCCAGCAGGCGCCCGGGACAGGACGGTAACTATGGCTACACCTTC
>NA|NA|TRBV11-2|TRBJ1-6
CASSLDFPPLHF
TGTGCCAGCAGCTTAGATTTCCCACCCCTCCACTTT
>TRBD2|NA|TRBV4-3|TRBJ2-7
CAIRGGQYF
TGCGCCATCCGGGGGGGGCAGTACTTC
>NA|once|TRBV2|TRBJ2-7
CAATGSSYEQYF
TGTGCCGCAACAGGGAGCTCCTACGAGCAGTACTTC
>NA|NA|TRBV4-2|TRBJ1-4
CASSPRSGPAEEKLFF
TGTGCCAGCAGCCCCCGATCGGGCCCGGCGGAGGAAAAACTGTTTTTT
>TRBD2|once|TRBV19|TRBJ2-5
CARLAGAEYQETQYF
TGTGCCAGATTAGCGGGGGCCGAGTACCAAGAGACCCAGTACTTC
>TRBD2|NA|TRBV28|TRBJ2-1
CASSSLAGDDEQFF
TGTGCCAGCAGCTCGCTAGCGGGGGACGATGAGCAGTTCTTC
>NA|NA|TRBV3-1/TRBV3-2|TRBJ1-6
CASSQRDTNSPLHF
TGTGCCAGCAGCCAGCGGGATACTAATTCACCCCTCCACTTT
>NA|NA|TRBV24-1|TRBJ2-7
CATSDYSSYEQYF
TGTGCCACCAGTGATTACAGCTCCTACGAGCAGTACTTC
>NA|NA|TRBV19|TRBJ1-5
CASSYEGFYSNQPQHF
TGTGCCAGTAGTTACGAGGGCTTCTATAGCAATCAGCCCCAGCATTTT
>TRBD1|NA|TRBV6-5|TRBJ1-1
CASNDRGNTEAFF
TGTGCCAGCAACGACAGGGGGAACACTGAAGCTTTCTTT
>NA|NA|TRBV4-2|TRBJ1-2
CASSQDRSRGGNGYTF
TGTGCCAGCAGCCAAGATCGGAGTCGGGGGGGTAACGGCTACACCTTC
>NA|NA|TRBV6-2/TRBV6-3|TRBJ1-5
CASSHQGSNQPQHF
TGTGCCAGCAGCCACCAGGGGAGCAATCAGCCCCAGCATTTT
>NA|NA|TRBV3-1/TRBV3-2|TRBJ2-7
CASSQERSYEQYF
TGTGCCAGCAGCCAGGAGCGGTCCTACGAGCAGTACTTC
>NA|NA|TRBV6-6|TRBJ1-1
CASRGRWVLTEAFF
TGTGCCAGCAGGGGGAGGTGGGTACTGACTGAAGCTTTCTTT
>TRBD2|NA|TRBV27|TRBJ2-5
CASSSRPLAGGKETQYF
TGTGCCAGCTCCTCCCGGCCACTAGCGGGGGGAAAAGAGACCCAGTACTTC
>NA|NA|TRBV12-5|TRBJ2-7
CASGSDGAYEQYF
TGTGCTAGTGGTTCGGACGGGGCCTACGAGCAGTACTTC
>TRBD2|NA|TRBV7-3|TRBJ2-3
CASSLGAGGYTQYF
TGTGCCAGCAGCTTAGGAGCGGGAGGATATACGCAGTATTTT
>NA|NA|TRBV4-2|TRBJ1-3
CASSPRVTKDSSGNTIYF
TGTGCCAGCAGCCCAAGGGTAACTAAGGACAGCTCTGGAAACACCATATATTTT
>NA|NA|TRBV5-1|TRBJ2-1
CASSLRVLDSYNEQFF
TGCGCCAGCAGCCTCAGGGTATTGGATTCCTACAATGAGCAGTTCTTC
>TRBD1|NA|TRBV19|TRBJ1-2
CASRTGATGGRSYTF
TGTGCCAGTAGGACCGGGGCGACAGGGGGCAGGAGCTACACCTTC
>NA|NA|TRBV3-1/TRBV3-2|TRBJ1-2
CASSQDGRLLYGYTF
TGTGCCAGCAGCCAAGATGGCAGGTTACTCTATGGCTACACCTTC
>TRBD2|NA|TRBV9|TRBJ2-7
CASSVDGGGAGGNEQYF
TGTGCCAGCAGCGTAGATGGAGGGGGAGCGGGAGGCAACGAGCAGTACTTC
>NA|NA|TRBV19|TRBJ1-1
CASSIVGQGNTEAFF
TGTGCCAGTAGTATAGTCGGCCAGGGGAACACTGAAGCTTTCTTT
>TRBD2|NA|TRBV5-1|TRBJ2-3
CASSILGLAVSDTQYF
TGCGCCAGCAGCATCCTGGGACTAGCTGTGTCAGATACGCAGTATTTT
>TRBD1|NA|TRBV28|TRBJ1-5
CASSGPGQGYVENNQPQHF
TGTGCCAGCAGTGGACCGGGACAGGGTTACGTAGAGAACAATCAGCCCCAGCATTTT
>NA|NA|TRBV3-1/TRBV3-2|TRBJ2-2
CASSQNTAGELFF
TGTGCCAGCAGCCAAAATACGGCCGGGGAGCTGTTTTTT
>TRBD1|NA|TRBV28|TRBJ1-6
CASSATGVGPPLHF
TGTGCCAGCAGCGCAACAGGGGTGGGTCCACCCCTCCACTTT
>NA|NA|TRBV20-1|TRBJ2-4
CSASNPRRDKNIQYF
TGCAGTGCTAGTAACCCACGCAGGGACAAAAACATTCAGTACTTC
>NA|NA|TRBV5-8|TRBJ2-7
CASSFSEQYF
TGTGCCAGCAGCTTTTCCGAGCAGTACTTC
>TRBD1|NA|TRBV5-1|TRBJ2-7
CASSSAQGMYEQYF
TGCGCCAGCAGCTCTGCACAGGGGATGTACGAGCAGTACTTC
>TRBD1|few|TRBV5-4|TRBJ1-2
CASKRQGAQIRSTF
TGTGCCAGCAAACGACAGGGGGCGCAGATAAGGTCCACCTTC
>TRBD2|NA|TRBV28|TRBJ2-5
CASSITSGGAFETQYF
TGTGCCAGCAGCATTACTAGCGGGGGGGCTTTTGAGACCCAGTACTTC
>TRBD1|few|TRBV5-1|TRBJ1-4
CASSESGGKEKLFF
TGCGCCAGCAGCGAGTCAGGGGGCAAGGAAAAACTGTTTTTT
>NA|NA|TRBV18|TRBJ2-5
CASSPNGQETQYF
TGTGCCAGCTCACCGAACGGCCAAGAGACCCAGTACTTC
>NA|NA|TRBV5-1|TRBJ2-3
CASSTGLPRADSTDTQYF
TGCGCCAGCAGTACGGGACTCCCAAGGGCGGATAGCACAGATACGCAGTATTTT
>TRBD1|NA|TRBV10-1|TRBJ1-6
CASSQTGGSPLHF
TGCGCCAGCAGTCAGACAGGGGGTTCACCCCTCCACTTT
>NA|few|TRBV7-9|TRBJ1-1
CASSLVGGSTEAFF
TGTGCCAGCAGCTTAGTTGGCGGGAGCACTGAAGCTTTCTTT
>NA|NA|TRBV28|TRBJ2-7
CASSSAPEWQYF
TGTGCCAGCAGTTCCGCTCCAGAATGGCAGTACTTC
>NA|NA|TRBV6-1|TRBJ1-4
CASSEKFATNEKLFF
TGTGCCAGCAGTGAGAAATTTGCAACTAATGAAAAACTGTTTTTT
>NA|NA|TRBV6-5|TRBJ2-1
CASSLGPSYNEQFF
TGTGCCAGCAGTTTAGGGCCCTCCTACAATGAGCAGTTCTTC
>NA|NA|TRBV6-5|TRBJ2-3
CATRGDSTDTQYF
TGTGCCACCAGGGGCGATAGCACAGATACGCAGTATTTT
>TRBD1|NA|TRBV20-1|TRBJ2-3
CSASRDSRTDTQYF
TGCAGTGCTAGTAGGGACAGCCGCACAGATACGCAGTATTTT
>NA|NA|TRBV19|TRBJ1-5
CAVSQDSNQPQHF
TGTGCGGTCTCCCAGGATAGCAATCAGCCCCAGCATTTT
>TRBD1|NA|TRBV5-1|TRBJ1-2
CASSSPGGNGYTF
TGCGCCAGCAGCTCCCCAGGGGGCAATGGCTACACCTTC
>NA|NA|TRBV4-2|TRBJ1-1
CASSQGGNTEAFF
TGTGCCAGCAGCCAAGGTGGGAACACTGAAGCTTTCTTT